These 25 T cell receptor beta chains originate from one sample sequenced in a study of blood T cell repertoires in COVID-19. This table comes from immunoSEQ multiplex PCR, and its TCRdb copy is limited to in-frame clones, with some not included. The table has more than 95,000 clones, around 86% seen once. Sample: peripheral blood. The receptors come from a man between 45 and 60 years old with acute or convalescent COVID-19.

This chain uses TRBV19 with TRBJ2-2; no clear D gene. V was trimmed by 7 bases and J by 5 bases, leaving 14 bases between them. The CDR3 extends over 14 amino acids. Germline CDR1 is LNHDA and CDR2 is SQIVND (reference sequence). CDR3 amino acids: CASTGSKRTGELFF. The DNA for the CDR3 is TGTGCCAGTACGGGTAGCAAGAGGACCGGGGAGCTGTTTTTT.

The chain carries TRBV7-6 and TRBJ2-5, with unresolved D. Germline-derived CDR1 and CDR2 are SGHVS and FNYEAQ. Trimming removed 1 base at V and 5 bases at J, with 14 bases between. This CDR3 has 15 residues. DNA for the CDR3: TGTGCCAGCAGCTTAGGACGGATAGCCGGGGAGACCCAGTACTTC. Translated: CASSLGRIAGETQYF.

This chain uses TRBV2 with TRBJ2-1; 11 bases are a match to TRBD2. Unmatched junction bases numbered 1, after V lost 7 bases and J lost 2 bases. The CDR3 sequence is 14 residues long. Germline CDR1 SNHLY, CDR2 FYNNEI. CDR3 DNA: TGTGCCAGCAAGACTAGCGGGGCCTACAATGAGCAGTTCTTC. It translates to CASKTSGAYNEQFF.

CDR3 residues: CASSVARGETQYF. The CDR3 region has the DNA TGCGCCAGCAGCGTGGCCAGAGGGGAGACCCAGTACTTC. The rearrangement joins TRBV4-1 to TRBJ2-5; maybe TRBD2 (5 bases). V was cut by 5 bases and J by 5 bases, with 12 bases left in between. The CDR3 is 13 amino acids. Germline V gene lookup returns CDR1 MGHRA and CDR2 YSYEKL.

This clone has only a few counts. The chain carries TRBV7-2 and TRBJ2-1; D is perhaps TRBD2 (6 bases). Germline V CDR1 and CDR2: SGHTA, FQGNSA. The V gene lost 6 bases and the J gene lost 8 bases, with 17 bases spanning the gap. The CDR3 covers 14 residues. The DNA of the CDR3 is TGTGCCAGCAGTCCCCCTGCGGGGTTCGATGAGCAGTTCTTC. It codes for CASSPPAGFDEQFF.

V is TRBV6-5 and J is TRBJ2-2, with a possible D match to TRBD2 (6 bases). CDR1 is MNHEY and CDR2 is SVGAGI in the germline V gene. This CDR3 spans 16 amino acids. Between the trimmed V and J ends, which lost 2 bases and 3 bases, there was a span of 13 bases. CDR3 sequence: CASSYGRELDTGELFF. As DNA, the CDR3 is TGTGCCAGCAGTTACGGCCGGGAGCTGGACACCGGGGAGCTGTTTTTT.

The chain links TRBV29-1 to TRBJ2-7; D is possibly TRBD2 (6 bases). This CDR3 has 14 residues. Trimming shortened V by 4 bases and J by 4 bases, and 17 bases separated the two germline ends. Per germline, CDR1 SQVTM and CDR2 ANQGSEA. The CDR3 sequence is CSVGVAGGTYEQYF. In DNA form, the CDR3 reads TGCAGCGTTGGAGTAGCCGGAGGGACGTACGAGCAGTACTTC.

The J gene is TRBJ2-7, the V gene TRBV7-2, with TRBD2 matching over 13 bases. Germline CDR1 reads SGHTA; CDR2 reads FQGNSA. J gave up 2 bases and V 5 bases, and 6 bases lay outside the gene matches. This CDR3 has 16 residues. In nucleotides, the CDR3 is TGTGCCAGCAGCCCGGGGACTAGCGGGAACCCCTACGAGCAGTACTTC. Its protein product is CASSPGTSGNPYEQYF.

This sequence joins TRBV2 and TRBJ2-7; 9 nucleotides match TRBD1. This CDR3 region has 14 residues. The V segment lost 5 bases and the J segment 1 base; nucleotides outside the gene matches: 3. Germline V gene sequence: CDR1 SNHLY, CDR2 FYNNEI. The CDR3 coding sequence is TGTGCCAGCAGTCCCGGGACAGGGTCCTACGAGCAGTACTTC. Residues: CASSPGTGSYEQYF.

The gene calls are TRBV2 and TRBJ2-5; no clear D gene. This CDR3 has 12 residues. V dropped 0 bases and J dropped 5 bases, with 4 bases sitting between them. Germline values: CDR1 SNHLY, CDR2 FYNNEI. The CDR3 DNA sequence: TGTGCCAGCAGTGAAGCCGGGGAGACCCAGTACTTC. Residues: CASSEAGETQYF.

This chain joins TRBV6-5 and TRBJ2-1; a weak D match, TRBD2 (5 bases). Germline loops: CDR1 MNHEY, CDR2 SVGAGI. V dropped 7 bases and J dropped 0 bases, with 10 bases sitting between them. CDR3 length: 14 residues. The CDR3 protein is CASKTSFSYNEQFF. The CDR3 DNA reads as TGTGCCAGCAAAACTAGTTTCTCCTACAATGAGCAGTTCTTC.

The rearrangement joins TRBV12-5 to TRBJ2-5; the match to TRBD2 covers 9 bases. The CDR3 sequence is 14 residues long. Germline loops: CDR1 LGHNT, CDR2 FRNRAP. V was pared by 6 bases and J by 5 bases, with 7 bases of the junction left unmatched. The CDR3 DNA is TGTGCTAGTGGCCTAAAACTAGCGGGTGAGACCCAGTACTTC. Protein product: CASGLKLAGETQYF.

The CDR3 sequence is CASSQGASTDTQYF. The CDR3 coding sequence is TGTGCCAGCAGCCAGGGGGCAAGCACAGATACGCAGTATTTT. The rearrangement joins TRBV6-5 to TRBJ2-3; 8 bases align to TRBD1. Germline values: CDR1 MNHEY, CDR2 SVGAGI. CDR3 length equals 14 residues. V shed 6 bases and J 0 bases; nucleotides not matched to a gene: 2.

The chain uses TRBV28 and TRBJ2-7; D possibly corresponds to TRBD2 (5 bases). Germline CDR1 reads MDHEN; CDR2 reads SYDVKM. Trimming cost V 5 bases and J 6 bases, with 20 bases left between them. The CDR3 contains 15 residues. CDR3 sequence reads: CASSPPRGVRVEQYF. As DNA, the CDR3 is TGTGCCAGCAGTCCCCCCCGAGGTGTGAGGGTCGAGCAGTACTTC.

This clone has just a few counts. This chain uses TRBV3-1 (or the pseudogene TRBV3-2) with TRBJ2-2, with 11 bases identical to TRBD1. Germline V gene data show CDR1 as LGHDT and CDR2 as YNNKEL (reference sequence). V shed 4 bases and J 5 bases; nucleotides not matched to a gene: 3. The CDR3 runs to 15 residues. The CDR3 region is CASSLGDRGTGELFF. The CDR3 nucleotides read TGTGCCAGCAGCCTTGGGGACAGGGGGACCGGGGAGCTGTTTTTT.

This chain connects TRBV29-1 to TRBJ2-3, with TRBD2 matching over 7 bases. This CDR3 is 13 amino acids long. V lost 4 bases to trimming and J lost 5 bases; unmatched junction nucleotides: 6. Germline V lookup: CDR1 SQVTM, CDR2 ANQGSEA. The CDR3 DNA sequence: TGCAGCGTTGTTGCGGGAGTGGGAGATACGCAGTATTTT. Its protein product is CSVVAGVGDTQYF.

This sequence joins TRBV9 and TRBJ2-7; 9 bases fit TRBD2. CDR1 and CDR2 from the germline V gene are SGDLS and YYNGEE. The length of the CDR3 is 14 residues. V shed 1 base and J 5 bases; nucleotides not matched to a gene: 4. CDR3 loop: CASSVRAGGDEQYF. Written as DNA, the CDR3 is TGTGCCAGCAGCGTAAGAGCGGGAGGAGACGAGCAGTACTTC.

This clone was seen just once. J is TRBJ2-7 and V is TRBV28, with 10 positions matching TRBD2. Looked up from germline, CDR1 is MDHEN and CDR2 is SYDVKM. The CDR3 totals 14 residues. V was clipped by 7 bases and J by 3 bases; unmatched bases: 6. This CDR3 reads CASKTSGTIYEQYF. The CDR3, as DNA: TGTGCCAGCAAAACTAGCGGGACAATCTACGAGCAGTACTTC.

V and J are TRBV28 and TRBJ2-7; D is undetermined. This CDR3 has 10 residues. Germline V gene sequence: CDR1 MDHEN, CDR2 SYDVKM. V dropped 4 bases and J dropped 7 bases, with 5 bases sitting between them. The CDR3 spells CASSSREQYF. The CDR3, as DNA: TGTGCCAGCAGTTCGAGAGAGCAGTACTTC.

V and J are TRBV2 and TRBJ2-7; D call uncertain. The V end was cut by 5 bases, the J end by 2 bases, with 4 bases between. The CDR3 totals 11 residues. Germline CDR1 SNHLY, CDR2 FYNNEI. CDR3 in amino acids: CASSLAYEQYF. The CDR3 region has the DNA TGTGCCAGCAGTCTAGCCTACGAGCAGTACTTC.

This chain links TRBV7-8 with TRBJ2-2, with a tentative D call TRBD2 (5 bases). CDR1 and CDR2 (germline): SGHVS, FQNEAQ. V was shortened by 1 base and J by 4 bases, with 13 bases between the two germline ends. The CDR3 runs to 16 residues. The CDR3 region is CASSLGRGRGTGELFF. The CDR3 nucleotides are TGTGCCAGCAGCTTAGGTAGAGGGAGAGGCACCGGGGAGCTGTTTTTT.

This chain joins TRBV28 and TRBJ2-1, with D tentatively TRBD1 (6 bases). CDR1 and CDR2 (germline): MDHEN, SYDVKM. The ends were cut back, 5 bases at V and 14 bases at J, with 16 bases in the middle. CDR3 length equals 12 residues. The CDR3 DNA follows: TGTGCCAGCAGTACTACTTGGGGGCCGGAGTTCTTC. The encoded protein is CASSTTWGPEFF.

The J gene is TRBJ2-7, the V gene TRBV27; 7 nucleotides agree with TRBD2. Losses at the gene ends were 5 bases for V and 0 bases for J; bases not matched to a gene: 13. CDR3 size: 17 residues. The germline V gene encodes CDR1 MNHEY and CDR2 SMNVEV (reference sequence). CDR3 nucleotides: TGTGCCAGCAGTCCGAACCCCCGACTAGCAGGCTCCTACGAGCAGTACTTC. It is translated as CASSPNPRLAGSYEQYF.

This clone has a single count. The same CDR3 is also encoded by other DNA sequences in this sample. The rearrangement links TRBV28 to TRBJ1-5; D is ambiguous. The CDR3 length is 13 residues. Germline loops: CDR1 MDHEN, CDR2 SYDVKM. Trimming pared 5 bases from V and 0 bases from J, leaving 5 bases between. The CDR3 sequence: CASSPYSNQPQHF. CDR3 nucleotides: TGTGCCAGCAGTCCGTATAGCAATCAGCCCCAGCATTTT.

The CDR3 here is CASSPPGKVSYEQYF. Written as DNA, the CDR3 is TGTGCCAGCAGTCCCCCGGGGAAAGTCTCCTACGAGCAGTACTTC. The chain carries TRBV3-1 (or the pseudogene TRBV3-2) and TRBJ2-7; possibly TRBD2 for D (5 bases). CDR3 length equals 15 residues. CDR1 and CDR2 from the germline V gene are LGHDT and YNNKEL (reference sequence). The ends were cut back, 6 bases at V and 0 bases at J, with 15 bases in the middle.